This T cell receptor (beta chain) was recorded in a study of blood T cell repertoires in COVID-19. At the level of the study: Samples of COVID-19 (acute and convalescent) were obtained from the United States, Italy and Spain. Sources were T cells, B-cell-depleted T cells, or PBMCs; the material itself was cDNA or gDNA.

Authors' data handling: Reference gene primer amplification gave estimated nucleated cell counts. Method: immunoSEQ multiplex PCR; TCRdb's copy keeps in-frame clones and lacks some. The V and J calls and clone size are taken from that table; D and trimming were inferred from the DNA. The sample holds 200,000 to 250,000 clones, roughly 80% seen once. The source is a man aged 30 to 45 with active or convalescent COVID-19. Sequenced input: peripheral blood.

Here the CDR3 reads CASSVGAGAGGETQYF. The CDR3 region has the DNA TGTGCCAGCAGCGTAGGGGCAGGGGCGGGAGGAGAGACCCAGTACTTC. This chain uses TRBV9 with TRBJ2-5, with 8 bases identical to TRBD2. Germline V gives CDR1 SGDLS, CDR2 YYNGEE. This CDR3 comprises 16 residues. V was pared by 0 bases and J by 4 bases, with 8 bases of the junction left unmatched.